This TCR beta chain was captured in a study of blood T cell repertoires in COVID-19. Study in general: From T cells, B-cell-depleted T cells, or PBMCs came the material, which was cDNA or gDNA.

In the original workflow: It was from reference gene primer amplification that nucleated cell counts were estimated. The data were produced by immunoSEQ multiplex PCR, yet TCRdb's version contains in-frame clones alone and is incomplete. The V and J calls and clone size were taken over from that table, and D and trimming were inferred from the DNA. This table holds about 190,000 clones, approximately 90% found once. The clonotype comes from a man aged 25 to 40 with acute or convalescent COVID-19. The sequencing input was peripheral blood.

The CDR3 is CSARDREGQFF. The CDR3 DNA sequence: TGCAGTGCTAGAGACCGGGAAGGGCAGTTCTTC. V gene TRBV20-1 combines with J gene TRBJ2-1; a possible D gene is TRBD2 (5 bases). Per the germline V gene, CDR1 is DFQATT and CDR2 is SNEGSKA (reference sequence). The V end was cut by 0 bases, the J end by 12 bases, with 9 bases between. The CDR3 covers 11 residues.